This TCR beta chain originates from a study of post-analysis software for immune sequencing data. The wider study: Patients had relapsing-remitting, secondary progressive or progressive-relapsing multiple sclerosis; some lacked subtype.

Points on this clonotype: The target antigen is unknown.

cDNA libraries for TCR beta contained unique molecular identifiers. TCRdb passed the PCR reads through MiXCR, listing each CDR3 protein once. The repertoire holds roughly 400,000 distinct CDR3 sequences, with 39% as singletons. Findings and limits, study-wide: F measure grouped same-batch samples tightly together.

The sample taken for sequencing was blood. The receptor comes from a girl aged 2 to 10 with multiple sclerosis.

CDR3 nucleotide sequence: TGCAGCGTTGCGGGACAGGGGCCAGATACGCAGTATTTT. Its protein is CSVAGQGPDTQYF. The rearrangement uses TRBV29-1 and TRBJ2-3; 10 bases line up with TRBD1. This CDR3 region has 13 residues. Germline-derived CDR1 and CDR2 are SQVTM and ANQGSEA. Trimming cost V 4 bases and J 4 bases; bases outside gene matches: 2.